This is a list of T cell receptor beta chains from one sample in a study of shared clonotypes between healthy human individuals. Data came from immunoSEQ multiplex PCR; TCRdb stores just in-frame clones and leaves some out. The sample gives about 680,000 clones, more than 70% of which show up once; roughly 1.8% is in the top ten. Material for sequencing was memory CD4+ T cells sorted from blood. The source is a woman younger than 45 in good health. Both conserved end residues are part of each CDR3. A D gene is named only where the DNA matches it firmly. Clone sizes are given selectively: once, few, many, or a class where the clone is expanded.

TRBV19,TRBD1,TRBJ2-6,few,TGTGCCAGTAGTAGGCCCGGGACAGGGGTATTTGGGGCCAACGTCCTGACTTTC,CASSRPGTGVFGANVLTF
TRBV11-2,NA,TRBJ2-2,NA,TGTGCCAGCAGCTTAGCCAACACCGGGGAGCTGTTTTTT,CASSLANTGELFF
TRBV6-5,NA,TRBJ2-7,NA,TGTGCCAGCCTAGGGCCTGGCGAGCAGTACTTC,CASLGPGEQYF
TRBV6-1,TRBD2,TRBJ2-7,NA,TGTGCCAGCAGTGAACCCACCGCTAGTAGCGGGAGGCTGTACTTC,CASSEPTASSGRLYF
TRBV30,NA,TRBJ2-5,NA,TGTGCCTGGAGTGTGTCGCACCAAGGGACCCAGTACTTC,CAWSVSHQGTQYF
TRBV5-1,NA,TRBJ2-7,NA,TGCGCCAGCAGCTTGGTGCAGGGGCCCCCACCCTACGAGCAGTACTTC,CASSLVQGPPPYEQYF
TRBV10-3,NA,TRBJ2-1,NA,TGTGCCATCAGTGAGTCAACGGGGGCCATTAATGAGCAGTTCTTC,CAISESTGAINEQFF
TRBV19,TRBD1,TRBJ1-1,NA,TGTGCCAGTAAAAGTCAGGGGGCTCGAACTGAAGCTTTCTTT,CASKSQGARTEAFF
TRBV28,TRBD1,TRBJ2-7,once,TGTGCCAGCAGTTCAACTGGACAGGGGAAAGCCTACGAGCAGTACTTC,CASSSTGQGKAYEQYF
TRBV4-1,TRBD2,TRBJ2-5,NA,TGCGCCAGCAGCCAGAAAGCTGTCCCCGGGACTAGCGGGAGTGAGACCCAGTACTTC,CASSQKAVPGTSGSETQYF
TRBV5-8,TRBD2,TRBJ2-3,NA,TGTGCCAGCAGCTTCGGACTAGCGGGAGGGCCTACGCAGTATTTT,CASSFGLAGGPTQYF
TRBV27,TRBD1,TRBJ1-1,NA,TGTGCCAGCAGTTTCAGGGGGCAAGGAGCTTTCTTT,CASSFRGQGAFF
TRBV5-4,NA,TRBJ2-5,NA,TGTGCCAGCAGCATAGAGGAGACCCAGTACTTC,CASSIEETQYF
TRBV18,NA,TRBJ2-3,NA,TGTGCCAGCTCACCCACCCCGACTAGTCCGAGTACGCAGTATTTT,CASSPTPTSPSTQYF
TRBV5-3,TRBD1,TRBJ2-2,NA,TGTGCCAGAAGCGATGAAGGACAGGGTGACACCGGGGAGCTGTTTTTT,CARSDEGQGDTGELFF
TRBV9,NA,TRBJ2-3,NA,TGTGCCAGCAGCTCAAGGGGCAGGGGGGGATCCACAGATACGCAGTATTTT,CASSSRGRGGSTDTQYF
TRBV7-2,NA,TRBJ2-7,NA,TGTGCCAGCAGCTTAGGAGGGACGTCGACCTACGAGCAGTACTTC,CASSLGGTSTYEQYF
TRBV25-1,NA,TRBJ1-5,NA,TGTGCCAGCAGTTGGGGGGAGGACGGCAATCAGCCCCAGCATTTT,CASSWGEDGNQPQHF
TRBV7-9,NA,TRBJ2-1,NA,TGTGCCAGCAAATTCAGGGTCGGTTTTGAGCAGTTCTTC,CASKFRVGFEQFF
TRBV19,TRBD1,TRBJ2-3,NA,TGTGCCAGTAGTATACCGGGACAGGGCGTAGATACGCAGTATTTT,CASSIPGQGVDTQYF
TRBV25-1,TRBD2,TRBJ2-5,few,TGTGCCAGCAGAAAGGCGGGGGGAGAGACCCAGTACTTC,CASRKAGGETQYF
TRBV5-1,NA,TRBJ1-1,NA,TGCGCCAGCAGGCACCTCGGGACAAAGAACACTGAAGCTTTCTTT,CASRHLGTKNTEAFF
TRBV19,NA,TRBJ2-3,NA,TGTGCCAGTAGTATAGCGGGATACACAGATACGCAGTATTTT,CASSIAGYTDTQYF
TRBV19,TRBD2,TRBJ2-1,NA,TGTGCCAGTAGTCTGGCTAGCGGGAGGCGCAATGAGCAGTTCTTC,CASSLASGRRNEQFF
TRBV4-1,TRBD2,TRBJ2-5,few,TGCGCCAGCAGCCAAGAATTCAGGACTAGCGGGGGAGAGACCCAGTACTTC,CASSQEFRTSGGETQYF
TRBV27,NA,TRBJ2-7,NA,TGTGCCAGCAGTTTGGGACAAAGTCCCTACGAGCAGTACTTC,CASSLGQSPYEQYF
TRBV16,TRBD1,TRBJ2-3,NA,TGTGCCAGCAGCCAACAGGGGGCAGATACGCAGTATTTT,CASSQQGADTQYF
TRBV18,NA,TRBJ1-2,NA,TGTGCCAGCTCACGAAGTAGGCAGAACTATGGCTACACCTTC,CASSRSRQNYGYTF
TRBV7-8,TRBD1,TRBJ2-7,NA,TGTGCCAGCAGCCTCGGACAGGGGGTATACGAGCAGTACTTC,CASSLGQGVYEQYF
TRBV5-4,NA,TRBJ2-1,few,TGTGCCAGCAGCCCCGGGGGGACAGCTTACAATGAGCAGTTCTTC,CASSPGGTAYNEQFF
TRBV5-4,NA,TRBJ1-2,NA,TGTGCCAGCAGCCCTGGGGCGGTAGCTAACTATGGCTACACCTTC,CASSPGAVANYGYTF
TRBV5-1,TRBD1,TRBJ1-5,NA,TGCGCCAGCAGCCAGGGACAGGGGCATCAGCCCCAGCATTTT,CASSQGQGHQPQHF
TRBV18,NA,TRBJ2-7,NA,TGTGCCAGCTCACCGCAGGGCCACGAGCAGTACTTC,CASSPQGHEQYF
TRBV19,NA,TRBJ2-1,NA,TGTGCCAGTAGTATAGAAGGAGGGAGCGTTAGCTCGTGGCATGAGCAGTTCTTC,CASSIEGGSVSSWHEQFF
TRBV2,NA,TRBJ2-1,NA,TGTGCCAGCAGTCTACAGGGTTCCAATGAGCAGTTCTTC,CASSLQGSNEQFF
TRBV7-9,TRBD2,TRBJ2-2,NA,TGTGCCAGCAGCTACTTGACCGGGACTAGAAAGGAAACCGGGGAGCTGTTTTTT,CASSYLTGTRKETGELFF
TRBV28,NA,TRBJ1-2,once,TGTGCCAGCAGTTTTGAGTCGGCTAACTATGGCTACACCTTC,CASSFESANYGYTF
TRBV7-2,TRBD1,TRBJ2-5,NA,TGTGCCAGCAGCACAGACAGGGGGCACGAGACCCAGTACTTC,CASSTDRGHETQYF
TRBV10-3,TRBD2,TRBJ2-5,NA,TGTGCCATCAGTGATCCGGGGACTAGCGGGAGGGCTGGGGGAGAGACCCAGTACTTC,CAISDPGTSGRAGGETQYF
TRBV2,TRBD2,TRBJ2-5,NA,TGTGCCAGCAGTGAGAATAGCGGGACCCAAGAGACCCAGTACTTC,CASSENSGTQETQYF
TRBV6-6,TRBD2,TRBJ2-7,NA,TGTGCCAGCAGTTCGGCGGGAGAAGGCCGCGAGCAGTACTTC,CASSSAGEGREQYF
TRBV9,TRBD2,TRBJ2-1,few,TGTGCCAGCAGCGTAGGATTAGCGGGAACTAGCGATGAGCAGTTCTTC,CASSVGLAGTSDEQFF
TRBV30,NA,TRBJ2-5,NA,TGTGCCTGGAGTGTACTGGGTTTTCGGGCACAAGAGACCCAGTACTTC,CAWSVLGFRAQETQYF
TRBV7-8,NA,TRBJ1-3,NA,TGTGCCAGCAGTTTGGCCAGGGTCGCATTCTCTGGAAACACCATATATTTT,CASSLARVAFSGNTIYF
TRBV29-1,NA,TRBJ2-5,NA,TGCAGCGTTGATACGGGGGCGGGAGAGACCCAGTACTTC,CSVDTGAGETQYF